This T cell receptor (beta chain) derives from a study of blood T cell repertoires in COVID-19. Overall study context: Nucleic acid was either cDNA or gDNA, and it came from T cells, B-cell-depleted T cells, or PBMCs.

Assay used: immunoSEQ multiplex PCR; TCRdb lists only in-frame clones, some missing. The sample includes approximately 220,000 clones, 85% to 90% of them seen just once. Trimming took 1 base from V and 8 from J, leaving 28 bases between them. CDR1 and CDR2 from the germline V gene are SGHRS and YFSETQ. There are 19 residues in the CDR3. The V gene is TRBV5-1, the J gene TRBJ2-1; D perhaps matches TRBD2 (6 bases). Sequences were obtained from peripheral blood. This receptor was taken from a man aged 45-65 years with acute or convalescent COVID-19. The CDR3 coding sequence is TGCGCCAGCAGCTTGATAGGTTGGGACTCCCATCCACAAAGCCATGAGCAGTTCTTC. It codes for CASSLIGWDSHPQSHEQFF.